The 15 T cell receptor beta chains listed next were all sequenced from one sample in a study of sequential checkpoint blockade in melanoma. The table came from immunoSEQ multiplex PCR; TCRdb's copy has only in-frame clones and leaves some out. Of approximately 9,300 clones in the sample, 70% to 85% are singletons; the top ten hold approximately 50%. Treatment given: randomized to nivolumab then ipilimumab (arm A) or the reverse (arm B). Here the sequenced sample was CD8+ T cells sorted from blood (inferred from file names), taken from a patient given nivolumab and ipilimumab in sequence. Receptor source: a human donor with melanoma.

J is TRBJ1-1 and V is TRBV28; D is undetermined. Trimming stripped 1 base from V and 8 bases from J, with 20 bases between. Germline CDR1 is MDHEN and CDR2 is SYDVKM. The CDR3 covers 16 residues. CDR3: CASSLYTGMSLREAFF. The CDR3 DNA reads TGTGCCAGCAGTTTATATACCGGCATGTCTCTCAGGGAAGCTTTCTTT. Complete variable domain (other parts from reference TRBV28 and TRBJ1-1): DVKVTQSSRYLVKRTGEKVFLECVQDMDHENMFWYRQDPGLGLRLIYFSYDVKMKEKGDIPEGYSVSREKKERFSLILESASTNQTSMYLCASSLYTGMSLREAFFGQGTRLTVV.

The chain recombines TRBV5-1 with TRBJ1-3; 8 bases fit TRBD1. The CDR3 has 18 residues. Germline V gene sequence: CDR1 SGHRS, CDR2 YFSETQ. With V trimmed by 4 bases and J by 0 bases, 12 bases remained unmatched. The CDR3 sequence: CASSGTGPRVDSGNTIYF. CDR3 DNA: TGCGCCAGCAGCGGGACAGGCCCGAGGGTAGACTCTGGAAACACCATATATTTT.

The chain uses TRBV9 and TRBJ1-1; the match to TRBD1 covers 7 bases. The CDR3 contains 15 residues. Germline CDR1 is SGDLS and CDR2 is YYNGEE. Trimming took 4 bases from V and 3 from J; bases not matched to a gene: 9. The CDR3 DNA reads as TGTGCCAGCAGCCCAAGTCGGGACAGAGACACTGAAGCTTTCTTT. It is translated as CASSPSRDRDTEAFF. Supplemented by reference TRBV9 and TRBJ1-1, the full variable domain reads DSGVTQTPKHLITATGQRVTLRCSPRSGDLSVYWYQQSLDQGLQFLIQYYNGEERAKGNILERFSAQQFPDLHSELNLSSLELGDSALYFCASSPSRDRDTEAFFGQGTRLTVV.

The CDR3 spells CASSREAEDPYEQYF. The CDR3 nucleotides read TGTGCCAGCAGCCGAGAGGCGGAGGACCCCTACGAGCAGTACTTC. This chain uses TRBV5-8 with TRBJ2-7, with a weak D call TRBD2 (5 bases). V lost 4 bases and J 2 bases, leaving 16 bases between the germline ends. Germline values: CDR1 SGHTS, CDR2 YDEGEE. The CDR3 loop spans 15 amino acids.

V and J are TRBV28 and TRBJ1-5, with 9 positions matching TRBD1. The germline V gene has CDR1 MDHEN and CDR2 SYDVKM. V lost 6 bases to trimming and J lost 3 bases; unmatched junction nucleotides: 9. This CDR3 spans 16 amino acids. The CDR3 spells CASSPRTGVPNQPQHF. CDR3 coding DNA: TGTGCCAGCAGCCCAAGGACAGGGGTTCCCAATCAGCCCCAGCATTTT.

The rearrangement links TRBV13 to TRBJ2-7; tentative D call: TRBD1 (6 bases). CDR3 length: 15 amino acids. The ends were cut back, 0 bases at V and 4 bases at J, with 13 bases in the middle. Per the germline V gene, CDR1 is PRHDT and CDR2 is FYEKMQ (reference sequence). CDR3 nucleotide sequence: TGTGCCAGCAGCTTAGGCCTGGGAACAGGGTACGAGCAGTACTTC. This codes for CASSLGLGTGYEQYF.

CDR3 in DNA: TGTGCCAGCAGTTTAAGTGGGGCGATGAACGAGCAGTACTTC. This codes for CASSLSGAMNEQYF. This rearrangement joins TRBV27 to TRBJ2-7, with a weak D call TRBD1 (5 bases). CDR1 is MNHEY and CDR2 is SMNVEV in the germline V gene (reference sequence). CDR3 size: 14 residues. The V and J ends lost 2 bases and 5 bases respectively, with 13 bases between them.

A few counts support this clone. The chain links TRBV5-6 to TRBJ1-2; TRBD1 matches 7 bases. With V trimmed by 4 bases and J by 7 bases, 4 bases remained unmatched. Germline V gene data show CDR1 as SGHDT and CDR2 as YYEEEE. This CDR3 is built from 12 residues. The CDR3 sequence is CASSEQGLGYTF. The CDR3 bases are TGTGCCAGCAGCGAACAGGGGCTTGGCTACACCTTC.

The chain is built from TRBV5-4 and TRBJ1-3; 11 bases align to TRBD1. After removal of 5 bases from V and 4 bases from J, the junction contained 5 bases not matched to a gene. The CDR3 runs to 15 residues. CDR1 and CDR2 from the germline V gene are SGHNT and YYREEE (reference sequence). Here the CDR3 reads CASSSDRGLGNTIYF. DNA for the CDR3: TGTGCCAGCAGTTCGGACAGGGGGCTCGGAAACACCATATATTTT.

The rearrangement uses TRBV29-1 and TRBJ2-7; D may be TRBD1 (5 bases). This CDR3 has 14 residues. The V gene lost 4 bases and the J gene lost 4 bases, with 17 bases spanning the gap. Germline V CDR1 and CDR2: SQVTM, ANQGSEA. The DNA for the CDR3 is TGCAGCGTTGTCCTGGACAACGTGAGGTACGAGCAGTACTTC. This translates into CSVVLDNVRYEQYF.

The J gene is TRBJ2-7, the V gene TRBV6-6, with TRBD1 identical over 8 bases. V lost 5 bases, J lost 4 bases, and 4 bases stayed unmatched. Germline-derived CDR1 and CDR2 are MNHNY and SVGAGI (reference sequence). This CDR3 spans 13 amino acids. CDR3 coding DNA: TGTGCCAGCAGTCCAGGGGGCGGATACGAGCAGTACTTC. Its protein is CASSPGGGYEQYF.

This clone came up a few times. The chain couples TRBV5-1 to TRBJ1-1; 7 bases agree with TRBD1. The germline V gene has CDR1 SGHRS and CDR2 YFSETQ. V lost 2 bases, J lost 0 bases, and 1 base stayed unmatched. The CDR3 consists of 14 residues. The CDR3 protein is CASSLQGMNTEAFF. The CDR3 DNA reads as TGCGCCAGCAGCTTACAGGGGATGAACACTGAAGCTTTCTTT.

V usage is TRBV19 and J usage is TRBJ1-1, with D hard to call. The CDR3 is made up of 12 amino acids. The V and J ends lost 3 bases and 4 bases respectively, with 6 bases between them. Germline CDR1 reads LNHDA; CDR2 reads SQIVND (reference sequence). As DNA, the CDR3 is TGTGCCAGTAGTATCGAGGGCACTGAAGCTTTCTTT. Amino acid sequence: CASSIEGTEAFF.

J is TRBJ1-5 and V is TRBV18, with D perhaps TRBD1 (6 bases). Germline V CDR1 and CDR2: KGHSH, LQKENI. The CDR3 runs to 13 residues. The germline V and J ends were trimmed by 3 bases and 9 bases, with 12 bases remaining between them. This CDR3 reads CASSPGGPGPQHF. The DNA of the CDR3 is TGTGCCAGCTCACCGGGGGGGCCAGGGCCCCAGCATTTT.

The CDR3 here is CASSLSTTGRVLGNEKLFF. The CDR3, as DNA: TGTGCCAGCAGCCTGAGTACGACAGGTCGAGTGCTTGGTAATGAAAAACTGTTTTTT. The V and J genes are TRBV28 and TRBJ1-4; TRBD1 is a possible D gene (6 bases). The CDR3 loop spans 19 amino acids. Between the trimmed V and J ends, which lost 6 bases and 4 bases, there was a span of 27 bases. The V gene's germline CDR1 is MDHEN and CDR2 SYDVKM.